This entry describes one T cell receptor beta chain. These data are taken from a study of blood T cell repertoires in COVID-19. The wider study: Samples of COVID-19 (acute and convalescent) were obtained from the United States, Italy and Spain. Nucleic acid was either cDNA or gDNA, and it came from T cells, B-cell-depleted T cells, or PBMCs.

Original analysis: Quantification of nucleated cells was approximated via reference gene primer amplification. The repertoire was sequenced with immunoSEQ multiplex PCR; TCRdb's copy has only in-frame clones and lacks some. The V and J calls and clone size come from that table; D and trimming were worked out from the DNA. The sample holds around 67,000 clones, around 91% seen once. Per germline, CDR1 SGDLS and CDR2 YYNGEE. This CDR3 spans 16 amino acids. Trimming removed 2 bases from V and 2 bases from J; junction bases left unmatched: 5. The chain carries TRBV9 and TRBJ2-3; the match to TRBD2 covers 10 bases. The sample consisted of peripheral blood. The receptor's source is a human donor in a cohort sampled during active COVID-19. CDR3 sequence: CASSVLAGGSTDTQYF. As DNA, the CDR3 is TGTGCCAGCAGCGTGTTAGCGGGGGGATCCACAGATACGCAGTATTTT.